Listed here are 27 T cell receptor beta chains from one sample, sequenced in a study of PD-1 blockade in classical Hodgkin lymphoma. Relapse after autologous stem cell transplantation occurred in every patient, and brentuximab vedotin exposure varied. The method was immunoSEQ multiplex PCR; TCRdb's version includes in-frame clones alone and lacks a portion of them. The sample consists of roughly 13,000 clones, more than 85% of them appearing once. The source was peripheral blood mononuclear cells (PBMCs), collected at baseline. Receptor source: a human donor with classical Hodgkin lymphoma.

The chain is built from TRBV30 and TRBJ2-1, with unresolved D. Trimming removed 4 bases from V and 4 bases from J, with 11 bases in between. CDR1 GTSNPN and CDR2 SVGIG come from the germline V gene (reference sequence). The CDR3 covers 13 residues. CDR3 residues: CAWNPKEYNEQFF. Written as DNA, the CDR3 is TGTGCCTGGAATCCGAAGGAGTACAATGAGCAGTTCTTC.

The chain is built from TRBV28 and TRBJ1-5; D remains ambiguous. This CDR3 is 14 amino acids long. With 2 bases removed from V and 1 base from J, the gap between germline ends came to 6 bases. The germline V gene has CDR1 MDHEN and CDR2 SYDVKM. The CDR3 region has the DNA TGTGCCAGCAGTTTAAGTGCAAGCAATCAGCCCCAGCATTTT. Its translation is CASSLSASNQPQHF.

The chain couples TRBV7-2 to TRBJ1-4; TRBD1 might be the D (6 bases). CDR1 and CDR2 from the germline V gene are SGHTA and FQGNSA. V was trimmed by 4 bases and J by 6 bases, leaving 18 bases between them. This CDR3 has 16 amino acids. Written as DNA, the CDR3 is TGTGCCAGCAGCTCGCTACCGGGACAAGGATATGAAAAACTGTTTTTT. It yields the protein CASSSLPGQGYEKLFF.

V gene TRBV27 combines with J gene TRBJ2-5; no definite D call. The CDR3 totals 13 residues. The germline V gene has CDR1 MNHEY and CDR2 SMNVEV (reference sequence). V gave up 4 bases and J gave up 0 bases, with 6 bases separating them. CDR3 DNA: TGTGCCAGCAGTTCCTCGTACCAAGAGACCCAGTACTTC. It encodes CASSSSYQETQYF.

The chain has TRBV7-3 and TRBJ1-1; unclear D gene. CDR3 length equals 13 residues. CDR1 is SGHTA and CDR2 is FQGTGA in the germline V gene. Trimming cost V 1 base and J 7 bases, with 10 bases left between them. For the CDR3, the DNA is TGTGCCAGCAGCTTAAGGTTGGTCGGTGAAGCTTTCTTT. Its translation: CASSLRLVGEAFF.

The chain is built from TRBV5-6 and TRBJ1-5; the D is unclear. The V gene lost 2 bases and the J gene lost 0 bases, with 9 bases spanning the gap. Germline lookup yields CDR1 SGHDT and CDR2 YYEEEE. The CDR3 has 15 residues. CDR3 amino acids: CASSFGGNSNQPQHF. Here the CDR3 DNA reads TGTGCCAGCAGCTTCGGTGGGAATAGCAATCAGCCCCAGCATTTT. Full variable domain (outside the CDR3, taken from reference TRBV5-6 and TRBJ1-5): DAGVTQSPTHLIKTRGQQVTLRCSPKSGHDTVSWYQQALGQGPQFIFQYYEEEERQRGNFPDRFSGHQFPNYSSELNVNALLLGDSALYLCASSFGGNSNQPQHFGDGTRLSIL.

This clone was counted a single time. The rearrangement links TRBV7-9 to TRBJ1-2; the D gene is possibly TRBD1 (6 bases). There are 13 residues in the CDR3. From germline, CDR1 is SEHNR and CDR2 FQNEAQ (reference sequence). Trimming removed 3 bases at V and 4 bases at J, with 9 bases between. The CDR3 here is CASSFETGYGYTF. The CDR3 DNA sequence: TGTGCCAGCAGCTTTGAGACAGGCTATGGCTACACCTTC. The complete variable domain, with remaining parts taken from reference TRBV7-9 and TRBJ1-2, reads DTGVSQNPRHKITKRGQNVTFRCDPISEHNRLYWYRQTLGQGPEFLTYFQNEAQLEKSRLLSDRFSAERPKGSFSTLEIQRTEQGDSAMYLCASSFETGYGYTFGSGTRLTVV.

The V and J genes are TRBV27 and TRBJ1-5, with D unclear. The CDR3 totals 15 residues. Germline lookup yields CDR1 MNHEY and CDR2 SMNVEV (reference sequence). Between the trimmed V and J ends, which lost 0 bases and 0 bases, there was a span of 6 bases. CDR3 sequence (DNA): TGTGCCAGCAGTTTATCACGGTATAGCAATCAGCCCCAGCATTTT. This encodes CASSLSRYSNQPQHF.

This chain connects TRBV6-1 to TRBJ1-2; D unclear. Between the trimmed V and J ends, which lost 1 base and 6 bases, there was a span of 15 bases. Germline V gives CDR1 MNHNS, CDR2 SASEGT. This CDR3 is 15 amino acids long. In DNA form, the CDR3 reads TGTGCCAGCAGTGAAGTCGTGACTATCGGGGATGGCTACACCTTC. Encoded protein: CASSEVVTIGDGYTF.

The chain combines TRBV6-5 with TRBJ2-5, with no clear D. This CDR3 region has 15 residues. Germline V gene lookup returns CDR1 MNHEY and CDR2 SVGAGI. Trimming removed 2 bases from V and 7 bases from J, with 17 bases in between. The CDR3 reads CASSYQDPGIGTQYF. CDR3 DNA sequence: TGTGCCAGCAGTTACCAGGACCCGGGCATAGGGACCCAGTACTTC.

The J gene is TRBJ1-1, the V gene TRBV5-1, with TRBD1 matching over 8 bases. The CDR3 extends over 15 amino acids. CDR1 SGHRS and CDR2 YFSETQ come from the germline V gene. With 4 bases clipped from V and 5 bases from J, the junction kept 10 bases outside the gene matches. CDR3 sequence reads: CASSLSGQGITEAFF. CDR3 DNA: TGCGCCAGCAGCCTGAGCGGACAGGGAATAACTGAAGCTTTCTTT.

CDR3 residues: CASWGGRVEDSNQPQHF. In DNA, the CDR3 is TGTGCCAGCTGGGGGGGCAGGGTAGAGGATAGCAATCAGCCCCAGCATTTT. V usage is TRBV2 and J usage is TRBJ1-5, with TRBD1 as a possible D gene (6 bases). The germline V gene encodes CDR1 SNHLY and CDR2 FYNNEI. V lost 8 bases, J lost 0 bases, and 20 bases lay in between. The CDR3 spans 17 residues. The full variable domain, its missing parts supplied by reference TRBV2 and TRBJ1-5, is EPEVTQTPSHQVTQMGQEVILRCVPISNHLYFYWYRQILGQKVEFLVSFYNNEISEKSEIFDDQFSVERPDGSNFTLKIRSTKLEDSAMYFCASWGGRVEDSNQPQHFGDGTRLSIL.

This clone showed up just a few times. The chain joins TRBV7-2 to TRBJ1-3, with 9 bases lining up with TRBD1. The CDR3 runs to 15 residues. Germline V lookup: CDR1 SGHTA, CDR2 FQGNSA. The V and J ends lost 5 bases and 0 bases, in that order; junction bases with no gene match: 2. The CDR3 DNA sequence: TGTGCCAGCAGCGCGACAGGGGGCTCTGGAAACACCATATATTTT. Translating it yields CASSATGGSGNTIYF. The whole variable domain, remainder taken from reference TRBV7-2 and TRBJ1-3, is GAGVSQSPSNKVTEKGKDVELRCDPISGHTALYWYRQSLGQGLEFLIYFQGNSAPDKSGLPSDRFSAERTGGSVSTLTIQRTQQEDSAVYLCASSATGGSGNTIYFGEGSWLTVV.

The J gene is TRBJ1-5, the V gene TRBV7-9; TRBD1 is a possible D gene (6 bases). V was cut by 0 bases and J by 5 bases, with 20 bases left in between. The CDR3 covers 18 residues. CDR1 and CDR2 (germline): SEHNR, FQNEAQ (reference sequence). CDR3 region: CASSLAAGHLIGDQPQHF. In DNA, the CDR3 is TGTGCCAGCAGCTTAGCCGCGGGACACCTTATAGGGGATCAGCCCCAGCATTTT.

The gene calls are TRBV30 and TRBJ2-6; D not certain. With 5 bases removed from V and 5 bases from J, the gap between germline ends came to 13 bases. Germline CDR1 and CDR2: GTSNPN and SVGIG (reference sequence). The CDR3 is made up of 14 amino acids. Written as DNA, the CDR3 is TGTGCCTGGGTAGAACAAAGTCGGGCCAACGTCCTGACTTTC. Its translation is CAWVEQSRANVLTF.

By frequency in the sample, this clone is medium-sized (0.01 to 0.1%). The rearrangement joins TRBV19 to TRBJ1-5; unclear D gene. V lost 5 bases and J lost 7, with 9 bases in between. The CDR3 extends over 12 amino acids. Germline CDR1 reads LNHDA; CDR2 reads SQIVND (reference sequence). The DNA of the CDR3 is TGTGCCAGTAGTCCCCCCGGCCAGCCCCAGCATTTT. Its protein is CASSPPGQPQHF.

This clone was observed a single time. This chain joins TRBV19 and TRBJ1-3, with D uncertain. This CDR3 has 15 amino acids. Germline V CDR1 and CDR2: LNHDA, SQIVND (reference sequence). The V end lost 5 bases, the J end lost 4 bases, and 15 bases lay between the germline ends. This CDR3 reads CASSSVGLGGNTIYF. CDR3 sequence (DNA): TGTGCCAGTAGTTCTGTAGGGCTAGGCGGAAACACCATATATTTT.

The chain is built from TRBV6-5 and TRBJ2-2; maybe TRBD1 (6 bases). CDR3 length: 13 amino acids. Looked up from germline, CDR1 is MNHEY and CDR2 is SVGAGI. V was shortened by 6 bases and J by 5 bases, with 10 bases between the two germline ends. In nucleotides, the CDR3 is TGTGCCAGCAGCTGGACAGTTACCGGGGAGCTGTTTTTT. Residues: CASSWTVTGELFF.

This chain connects TRBV28 to TRBJ2-2, with D perhaps TRBD1 (6 bases). The CDR3 is 15 amino acids. Trimming pared 3 bases from V and 7 bases from J, leaving 15 bases between. Germline V gene data show CDR1 as MDHEN and CDR2 as SYDVKM. CDR3 sequence: CASSFAGALLGELFF. CDR3 bases: TGTGCCAGCAGTTTTGCAGGGGCATTACTCGGGGAGCTGTTTTTT.

The chain has TRBV5-1 and TRBJ2-6; no clear D gene. The CDR3 extends over 15 amino acids. The ends were cut back, 0 bases at V and 4 bases at J, with 8 bases in the middle. Per the germline V gene, CDR1 is SGHRS and CDR2 is YFSETQ. The CDR3 DNA sequence: TGCGCCAGCAGCTTGGTGGGGATCGGGGCCAACGTCCTGACTTTC. It codes for CASSLVGIGANVLTF.

J is TRBJ1-5 and V is TRBV15, with 7 bases identical to TRBD1. Germline CDR1 and CDR2: LNHNV and YYDKDF (reference sequence). This CDR3 comprises 18 residues. V was clipped by 2 bases and J by 4 bases; unmatched bases: 14. CDR3 sequence reads: CATSRSGLTGATNQPQHF. The CDR3 nucleotides are TGTGCCACCAGCAGATCGGGCCTTACAGGGGCGACGAATCAGCCCCAGCATTTT.

In DNA, the CDR3 is TGTGCCAGCAGCCCCCTCACGGGACAAAAAAACATTCAGTACTTC. Translating it yields CASSPLTGQKNIQYF. The rearrangement uses TRBV11-2 and TRBJ2-4; weak D call: TRBD1 (6 bases). Trimming pared 5 bases from V and 4 bases from J, leaving 15 bases between. Germline V gene data show CDR1 as SGHAT and CDR2 as FQNNGV. The length of the CDR3 is 15 residues.

The V and J genes are TRBV7-2 and TRBJ1-5, with D maybe TRBD1 (5 bases). Between the trimmed V and J ends, which lost 0 bases and 7 bases, there was a span of 13 bases. The CDR3 runs 15 residues. The germline CDR1 and CDR2 sequences are SGHTA and FQGNSA. Here the CDR3 reads CASSLALGTYQPQHF. The CDR3 bases are TGTGCCAGCAGCTTAGCCCTCGGGACGTACCAGCCCCAGCATTTT.

The chain carries TRBV7-9 and TRBJ2-7, with unresolved D. V was shortened by 4 bases and J by 2 bases, with 9 bases between the two germline ends. The CDR3 is 13 amino acids. Germline V gives CDR1 SEHNR, CDR2 FQNEAQ (reference sequence). DNA of the CDR3: TGTGCCAGCAGCTCGAAGATGGCCTACGAGCAGTACTTC. This codes for CASSSKMAYEQYF.

The gene calls are TRBV6-5 and TRBJ1-2; 9 positions match TRBD1. Germline V gene lookup returns CDR1 MNHEY and CDR2 SVGAGI. The CDR3 length is 13 residues. V trimming: 4 bases; J trimming: 8 bases; junction bases outside the gene matches: 5. CDR3 sequence (DNA): TGTGCCAGCAGTTCACAGGGGGCACAAGGCTACACCTTC. Residues: CASSSQGAQGYTF.

For this clone: This specimen includes other DNA sequences encoding the same CDR3. The chain joins TRBV5-1 to TRBJ2-5; D may correspond to TRBD1 or TRBD2 (5 bases each). This CDR3 has 14 amino acids. Per the germline V gene, CDR1 is SGHRS and CDR2 is YFSETQ. The V gene lost 4 bases and the J gene lost 1 base, with 11 bases spanning the gap. The chain's CDR3 is CASSPTGAQETQYF. The CDR3 region has the DNA TGCGCCAGCAGCCCCACCGGGGCCCAAGAGACCCAGTACTTC.

This chain uses TRBV10-3 with TRBJ2-7, with TRBD1 matching over 9 bases. J gave up 2 bases and V 5 bases, and 7 bases lay outside the gene matches. The CDR3 runs 15 residues. The germline V gene has CDR1 ENHRY and CDR2 SYGVKD. CDR3 loop: CAISLTGTGTYEQYF. The DNA for the CDR3 is TGTGCCATCAGTCTGACAGGGACAGGGACCTACGAGCAGTACTTC.